This T cell receptor (beta chain) was obtained from a study of blood T cells in healthy people across ages. Broader study findings: CMV infection status of these donors was not known. Both naive CD4+ cell counts and diversity were greater in long-lived donors than in aged donors.

Remarks on this clonotype: Its antigen remains unknown.

A second PCR of about 7 to 12 cycles used a sample-barcoded 5' primer and a J-beta primer mix. One entry per CDR3 protein, called by TCRdb with MiXCR from the 5' RACE reads. The sample contains about 1.5 million distinct CDR3 sequences, 42% of which appear only once. The clonotype was recovered from a woman aged 18-29 years in good health. The sequencing sample was made of blood.

The CDR3 DNA follows: TGCAGTGCTAGACAGGGGACGGGGAGTGAAGCTTTCTTT. It translates to CSARQGTGSEAFF. This chain uses TRBV20-1 with TRBJ1-1; D is perhaps TRBD1 (6 bases). Per germline, CDR1 DFQATT and CDR2 SNEGSKA (reference sequence). The CDR3 length is 13 residues. Deletions cut 2 bases from V and 7 bases from J, with 14 bases between.